This TCR beta chain is from a study of shared clonotypes between healthy human individuals. Overall study results and limits: Genetic and exposure-history diversity was limited by the small donor number. Roughly 5% was the fraction of naive CD4 clonotypes found shared across several donors.

Several immunoSEQ plates received, in even portions, the genomic DNA of each subset. Measured with immunoSEQ multiplex PCR; TCRdb has only the in-frame clones, and not every one. The sample lists 2.3 million or so clones, approximately 95% occurring once. Points on this clone: Its antigen is not known.

The CDR3 totals 13 residues. Germline CDR1 reads SSHAT; CDR2 reads FNYEAQ (reference sequence). Trimming pared 5 bases from V and 7 bases from J, leaving 15 bases between. The sequence derives from a man aged 18 to 35 in good health. Some clones in this sample may be carry-over from other donors' samples. Sequences were obtained from naive CD4+ T cells from PBMCs. Subset: CD45RA+ positively selected. The chain combines TRBV7-7 with TRBJ2-7; TRBD1 might be the D (6 bases). The CDR3 DNA reads as TGTGCCAGCAGCACAGGGTTCGGGTCAGAGCAGTACTTC. As protein: CASSTGFGSEQYF.